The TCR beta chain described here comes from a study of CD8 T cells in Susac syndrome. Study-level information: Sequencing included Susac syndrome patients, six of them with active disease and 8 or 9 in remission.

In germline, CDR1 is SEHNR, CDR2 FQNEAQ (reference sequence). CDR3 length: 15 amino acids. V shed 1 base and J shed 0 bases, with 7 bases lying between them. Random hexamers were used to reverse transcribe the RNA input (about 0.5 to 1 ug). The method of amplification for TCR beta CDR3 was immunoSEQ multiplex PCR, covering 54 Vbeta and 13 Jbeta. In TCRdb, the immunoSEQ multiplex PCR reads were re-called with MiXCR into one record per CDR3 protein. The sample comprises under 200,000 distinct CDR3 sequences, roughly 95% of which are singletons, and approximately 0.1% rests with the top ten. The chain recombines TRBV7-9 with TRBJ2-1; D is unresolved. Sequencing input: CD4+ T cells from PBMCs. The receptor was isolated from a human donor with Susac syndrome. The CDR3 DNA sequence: TGTGCCAGCAGCTTAGTCCCAAGCTCCTACAATGAGCAGTTCTTC. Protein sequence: CASSLVPSSYNEQFF.